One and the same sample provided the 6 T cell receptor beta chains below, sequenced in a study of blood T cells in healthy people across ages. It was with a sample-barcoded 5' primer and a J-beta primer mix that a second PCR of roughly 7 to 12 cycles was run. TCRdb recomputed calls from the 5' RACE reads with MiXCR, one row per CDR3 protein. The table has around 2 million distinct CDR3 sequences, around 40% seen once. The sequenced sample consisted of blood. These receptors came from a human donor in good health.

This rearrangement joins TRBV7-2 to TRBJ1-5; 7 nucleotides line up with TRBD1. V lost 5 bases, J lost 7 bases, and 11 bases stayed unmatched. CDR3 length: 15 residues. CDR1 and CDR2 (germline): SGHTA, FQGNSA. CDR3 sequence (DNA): TGTGCCAGCAGCCCAGGATCGACAGGGACCCAGCCCCAGCATTTT. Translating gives CASSPGSTGTQPQHF.

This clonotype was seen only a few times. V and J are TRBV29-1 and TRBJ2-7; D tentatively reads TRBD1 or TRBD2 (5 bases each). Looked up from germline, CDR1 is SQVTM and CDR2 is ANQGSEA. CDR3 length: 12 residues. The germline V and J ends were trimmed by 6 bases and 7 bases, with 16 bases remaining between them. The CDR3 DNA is TGCAGCGTGTCACAGGTGGGGGAGGAGCAGTACTTC. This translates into CSVSQVGEEQYF.

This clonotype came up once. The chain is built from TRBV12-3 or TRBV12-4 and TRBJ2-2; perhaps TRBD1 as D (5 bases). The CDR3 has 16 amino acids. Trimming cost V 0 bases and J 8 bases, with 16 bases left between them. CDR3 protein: CASSLALRAGFGELFF. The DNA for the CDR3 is TGTGCCAGCAGTTTAGCGCTCAGGGCCGGATTTGGGGAGCTGTTTTTT.

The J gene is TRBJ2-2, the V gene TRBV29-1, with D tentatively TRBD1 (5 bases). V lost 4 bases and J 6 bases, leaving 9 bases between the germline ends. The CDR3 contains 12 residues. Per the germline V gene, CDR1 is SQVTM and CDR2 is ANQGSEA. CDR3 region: CSVVWGPGELFF. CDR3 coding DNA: TGCAGCGTTGTTTGGGGCCCCGGGGAGCTGTTTTTT.

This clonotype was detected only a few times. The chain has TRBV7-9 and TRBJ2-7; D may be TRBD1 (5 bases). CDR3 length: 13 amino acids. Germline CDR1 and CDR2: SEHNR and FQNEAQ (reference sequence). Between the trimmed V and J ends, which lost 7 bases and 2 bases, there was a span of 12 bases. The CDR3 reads CASTGLFPYEQYF. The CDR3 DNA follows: TGTGCCAGCACAGGGTTGTTCCCCTACGAGCAGTACTTC.

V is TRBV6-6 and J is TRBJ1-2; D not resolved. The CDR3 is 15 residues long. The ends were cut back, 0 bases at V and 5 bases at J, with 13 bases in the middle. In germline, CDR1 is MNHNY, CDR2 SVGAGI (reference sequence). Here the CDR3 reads CASSYSGGLKYGYTF. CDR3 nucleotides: TGTGCCAGCAGTTACTCGGGCGGCCTCAAGTATGGCTACACCTTC.